The table lists the clone carrying this T cell receptor (beta chain) with a few counts. These data belong to a study of blood T cell repertoires in COVID-19. Study context: Both acute and convalescent COVID-19 samples were obtained from the United States, Italy and Spain. Nucleic acid was either cDNA or gDNA, and it came from T cells, B-cell-depleted T cells, or PBMCs.

Some clones are missing from TCRdb's copy, which holds only in-frame ones; the method was immunoSEQ multiplex PCR. The repertoire has 200,000 to 300,000 clones, around 90% of them found once; the top ten carry 0.7% to 0.85%. This CDR3 is built from 13 residues. Trimming removed 6 bases at V and 7 bases at J, with 16 bases between. Germline V gene data show CDR1 as MNHEY and CDR2 as SVGAGI. The chain couples TRBV6-5 to TRBJ2-7, with a tentative D call TRBD2 (5 bases). Sequences were obtained from peripheral blood. This sequence was found in a woman aged 25 to 39 with acute or convalescent COVID-19. The DNA for the CDR3 is TGTGCCAGCAGGCTTACCTCGACGGGGGAGCAGTACTTC. Translating it yields CASRLTSTGEQYF.